Below, 11 T cell receptor beta chains from the same sample are listed, as sequenced in a study of breast tumors, draining lymph nodes, adjacent tissues. From the multiplex PCR reads, TCRdb called clonotypes with MiXCR, one entry per CDR3 protein. Altogether roughly 80,000 distinct CDR3 sequences are present, approximately 19% being singletons, with the ten largest covering about 2.2%. Axillary draining lymph nodes of breast cancer patients supplied the node samples. Material: axillary lymph node tissue. Every receptor here comes from a female donor with breast cancer. Some clones in this sample may be carry-over from other donors' samples.

The V call is TRBV19, the J call TRBJ2-4; 9 nucleotides match TRBD1. Germline V gene sequence: CDR1 LNHDA, CDR2 SQIVND (reference sequence). Trimming at V came to 7 bases and at J to 0 bases, leaving 7 bases not matched to a gene. This CDR3 has 16 amino acids. The CDR3 region has the DNA TGTGCCAGTACTACGGGACAGGGCTTAGCCAAAAACATTCAGTACTTC. This translates into CASTTGQGLAKNIQYF.

Concerning this clonotype itself: One junction end does not reproduce the germline sequence, and a read error may be involved. The rearrangement joins TRBV14 to TRBJ2-7, with D maybe TRBD2 (6 bases). The CDR3 covers 12 residues. Germline V gene sequence: CDR1 SGHDN, CDR2 FVKESK. CDR3 amino acids: CASSQDRLGILF. The CDR3 nucleotides read TGTGCCAGCAGCCAAGACAGACTAGGGATCCTCTTC.

This clonotype was detected many times. This sequence joins TRBV2 and TRBJ2-7; 9 bases are shared with TRBD1. V trimming: 7 bases; J trimming: 4 bases; junction bases outside the gene matches: 8. CDR3 size: 14 residues. Germline V gene sequence: CDR1 SNHLY, CDR2 FYNNEI. The CDR3 sequence is CASTLGQGLYEQYF. The CDR3 nucleotides are TGTGCCAGCACGTTGGGACAGGGTCTTTACGAGCAGTACTTC.

There are many counts of this clonotype. The rearrangement uses TRBV6-6 and TRBJ2-3; 10 positions agree with TRBD1. With 6 bases clipped from V and 6 bases from J, the junction kept 9 bases outside the gene matches. Germline V CDR1 and CDR2: MNHNY, SVGAGI (reference sequence). The CDR3 extends over 15 amino acids. The CDR3, as DNA: TGTGCCAGCAGCCACGGACAGGGGGTTAGTGATACGCAGTATTTT. Amino acids: CASSHGQGVSDTQYF.

There are many counts of this clonotype. The V gene is TRBV7-2, the J gene TRBJ2-1, with D unresolved. CDR3 length: 14 residues. Germline values: CDR1 SGHTA, CDR2 FQGNSA. The V and J ends lost 5 bases and 5 bases respectively, with 13 bases between them. The CDR3 here is CASSPTATNNEQFF. Written as DNA, the CDR3 is TGTGCCAGCAGCCCCACCGCCACTAACAATGAGCAGTTCTTC.

This clonotype was seen a few times. The chain carries TRBV6-2 or TRBV6-3 and TRBJ2-3; D remains unclear. Germline CDR1 is MNHEY and CDR2 is SVGEGT. V lost 6 bases and J lost 1, with 8 bases in between. This CDR3 comprises 13 residues. CDR3 residues: CASRDAGTDTQYF. Written as DNA, the CDR3 is TGTGCCAGCAGGGACGCAGGCACAGATACGCAGTATTTT.

With respect to this clonotype: With a much larger clone just one base away, this may be a read error. The chain carries TRBV19 and TRBJ2-7; TRBD1 might be the D (6 bases). This CDR3 has 15 residues. CDR1 and CDR2 from the germline V gene are LNHDA and SQIVND (reference sequence). The ends were cut back, 4 bases at V and 6 bases at J, with 19 bases in the middle. The DNA of the CDR3 is TGTGCCAGTAGTACAGATCTGGACAGAATCGCCGAGCAGTACTTC. Translating it yields CASSTDLDRIAEQYF.

In this sample, this clonotype turned up many times. CDR3 in amino acids: CASSLDGSNQPQHF. In DNA form, the CDR3 reads TGTGCCAGCAGCTTGGACGGGTCCAATCAGCCCCAGCATTTT. The V and J genes are TRBV5-4 and TRBJ1-5; D is undetermined. The V end lost 0 bases, the J end lost 3 bases, and 7 bases lay between the germline ends. The CDR3 totals 14 residues. Germline V gene data show CDR1 as SGHNT and CDR2 as YYREEE (reference sequence).

Turning to this clonotype: Possible read error: a much larger clone is one base away. A read error is likely, as this CDR3 ends without the conserved phenylalanine or tryptophan. The V gene is TRBV4-2, the J gene TRBJ2-5; the D gene could be TRBD1 or TRBD2 (5 bases each). This CDR3 has 13 residues. The V gene's germline CDR1 is LGHNA and CDR2 YNFKEQ. V was shortened by 4 bases and J by 2 bases, with 8 bases between the two germline ends. The CDR3 reads CASSRDGQETQYS. In nucleotides, the CDR3 is TGTGCCAGCAGCCGGGACGGTCAAGAGACCCAGTACTCC.

About this clonotype itself: A much larger clone sits a single nucleotide away, making a read error possible. The chain uses TRBV7-3 and TRBJ2-7; tentatively, D is TRBD1 (5 bases). There are 14 residues in the CDR3. The germline V gene encodes CDR1 SGHTA and CDR2 FQGTGA. V lost 6 bases and J 0 bases, leaving 12 bases between the germline ends. The CDR3 sequence: CASSLDRVSYEQYF. The CDR3 coding sequence is TGTGCCAGCAGTTTAGACAGAGTCTCCTACGAGCAGTACTTC.

In this sample, this clonotype turned up many times. The J gene is TRBJ2-5, the V gene TRBV30; possible D gene TRBD1, 6 bases. V lost 0 bases and J 5 bases, leaving 10 bases between the germline ends. The CDR3 loop spans 13 amino acids. Germline CDR1 reads GTSNPN; CDR2 reads SVGIG (reference sequence). The CDR3: CAWSVGQLETQYF. The CDR3, as DNA: TGTGCCTGGAGTGTAGGACAGTTGGAGACCCAGTACTTC. The complete variable domain, with remaining parts taken from reference TRBV30 and TRBJ2-5, reads SQTIHQWPATLVQPVGSPLSLECTVEGTSNPNLYWYRQAAGRGLQLLFYSVGIGQISSEVPQNLSASRPQDRQFILSSKKLLLSDSGFYLCAWSVGQLETQYFGPGTRLLVL.